This T cell receptor (beta chain) comes out of a study of spatial heterogeneity in lung cancer. Study-wide results and caveats: Mutation counts in tumors were tracked by counts of expanded intratumoral alpha and beta TCRs.

Specified time point: sample taken at primary tumor resection. Whole RNA came from tumor, nontumor lung or frozen PBMC and was sequenced without being sorted. A single record per CDR3 protein comes from TCRdb applying MiXCR to the 5' RACE reads. The sample lists about a thousand distinct CDR3 sequences, about 15% seen once, with approximately 28% in the top ten. V was pared by 3 bases and J by 6 bases, with 13 bases of the junction left unmatched. Germline lookup yields CDR1 KGHSH and CDR2 LQKENI. CDR3 length equals 17 residues. This clonotype qualifies as medium-sized. Its antigen is not identified. This chain links TRBV18 with TRBJ2-1; 8 nucleotides match TRBD1. This clonotype was sampled from a female donor with early-stage non-small cell lung cancer. Sequenced here: lung tumor tissue, sampled at surgery. The CDR3 protein is CASSPLPAGTGSNEQFF. CDR3 nucleotide sequence: TGTGCCAGCTCACCCCTTCCCGCCGGGACAGGCAGCAATGAGCAGTTCTTC.